What follows is one T cell receptor (beta chain) and its context. Its specificity is not known. The V gene end was trimmed by 1 base and the J gene end by 10 bases; junction bases not matched to a gene: 5. CDR1 is GTSNPN and CDR2 is SVGIG in the germline V gene (reference sequence). The CDR3 sequence is 12 residues long. The entry originates in a study of T cells after yellow fever vaccination. Study details: The SMART-Seq v4 Ultra Low Input method served to prepare the low-cell-number fractions.

General observations from the study: A weaker secondary response peaked on day 5, the primary on day 15. Reappearing after the booster were most of the clones from primary vaccination (less than 98% CD4, about 87% CD8). Contamination of FACS-sorted repertoires by abundant clonotypes from the bulk population could occur.

Via MiXCR, TCRdb re-called the 5' RACE reads, giving one row per CDR3 protein. This repertoire shows some 260,000 distinct CDR3 sequences, 5.2% found once; its top ten account for approximately 3.5%. Here the sequenced sample was CD4+ T cells sorted from PBMCs, taken on the day of the yellow fever booster vaccination. The sequence derives from a young man who received the YFV17D yellow fever vaccine. The gene calls are TRBV30 and TRBJ2-3; 7 bases align to TRBD1. This chain's CDR3 is CAWSASGTAQYF. The CDR3 nucleotides read TGTGCCTGGAGTGCCTCCGGGACAGCGCAGTATTTT.